The clone carrying this T cell receptor beta chain was seen ten or more times. The TCR library protocol attached unique molecular identifiers to the individual cDNA molecules. MiXCR, applied by TCRdb to the 5' RACE reads, yields one record per CDR3 protein. The repertoire has about 33,000 distinct CDR3 sequences, around 3.9% of them found once; the top ten carry 9% to 10%. This specimen belongs to a study of early T cells in non-severe SARS-CoV-2 infection. The germline V and J ends were trimmed by 4 bases and 8 bases, with 11 bases remaining between them. CDR3 length equals 13 residues. Germline V gives CDR1 LGHNA, CDR2 YNFKEQ.

This clonotype was sampled from an adult who was a healthcare worker with PCR-confirmed SARS-CoV-2 infection or an uninfected control (not recorded which). The V gene is TRBV4-2, the J gene TRBJ1-4; D unresolved. Sequenced sample: whole blood. CDR3 region: CASSLNHGEKLFF. DNA of the CDR3: TGTGCCAGCAGCCTCAATCACGGGGAAAAACTGTTTTTT.